This TCR beta chain stems from a study of shared clonotypes between healthy human individuals. Study-wide points: Only blood was sampled; tissue repertoires likely differ. Non-shared clonotypes had lower generation probabilities than clonotypes shared by all four sorted-subset donors.

Assay: immunoSEQ multiplex PCR; the TCRdb copy retains only in-frame clones and omits some. The repertoire holds 2.3 million or so clones, with over 90% as singletons. The V end was cut by 5 bases, the J end by 8 bases, with 12 bases between. The CDR3 loop spans 13 amino acids. Germline CDR1 reads SEHNR; CDR2 reads FQNEAQ (reference sequence). Regarding this clone: Its specificity is not known.

The investigators split CD4+ cells into a CD45RA+ naive subset and a CD45RA-negative memory subset. Sample: naive CD4+ T cells from PBMCs. Subset here: CD45RA+ positively selected. The V and J genes are TRBV7-9 and TRBJ1-4; no reliable D call. The source of this sequence is a young man in good health. Some clones in this sample may be carry-over from other donors' samples. In nucleotides, the CDR3 is TGTGCCAGCAGCGGCCTTATGGGGGAAAAACTGTTTTTT. Protein product: CASSGLMGEKLFF.